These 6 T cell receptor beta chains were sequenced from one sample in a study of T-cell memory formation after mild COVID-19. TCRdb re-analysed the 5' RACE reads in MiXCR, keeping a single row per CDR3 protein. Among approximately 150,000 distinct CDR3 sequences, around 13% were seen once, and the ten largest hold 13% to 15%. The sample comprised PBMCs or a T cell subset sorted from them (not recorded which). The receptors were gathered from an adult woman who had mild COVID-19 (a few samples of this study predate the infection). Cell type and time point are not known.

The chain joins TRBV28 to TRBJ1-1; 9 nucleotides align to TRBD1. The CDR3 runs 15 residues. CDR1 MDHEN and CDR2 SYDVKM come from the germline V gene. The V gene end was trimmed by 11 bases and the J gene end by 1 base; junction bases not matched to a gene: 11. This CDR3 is CAAITGGQGNTEAFF. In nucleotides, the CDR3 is TGTGCCGCTATCACGGGGGGACAGGGGAACACTGAAGCTTTCTTT.

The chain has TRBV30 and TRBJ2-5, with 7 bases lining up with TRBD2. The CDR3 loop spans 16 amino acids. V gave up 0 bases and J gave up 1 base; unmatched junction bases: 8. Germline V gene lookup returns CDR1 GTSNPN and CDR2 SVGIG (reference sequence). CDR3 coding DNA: TGTGCCTGGAGTGTTGGAGTGGGAGGGCCCCAAGAGACCCAGTACTTC. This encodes CAWSVGVGGPQETQYF.

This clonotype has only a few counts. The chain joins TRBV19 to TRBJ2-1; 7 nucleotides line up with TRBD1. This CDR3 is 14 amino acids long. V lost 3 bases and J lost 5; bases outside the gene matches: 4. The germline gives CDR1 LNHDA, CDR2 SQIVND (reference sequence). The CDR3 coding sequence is TGTGCCAGTAGTATTGGGACAGACAACAATGAGCAGTTCTTC. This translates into CASSIGTDNNEQFF.

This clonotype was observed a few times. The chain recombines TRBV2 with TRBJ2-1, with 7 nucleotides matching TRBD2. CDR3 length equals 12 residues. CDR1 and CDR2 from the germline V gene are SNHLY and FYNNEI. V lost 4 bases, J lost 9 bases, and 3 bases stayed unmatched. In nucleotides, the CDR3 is TGTGCCAGCAGTGGACTAGCATTTGAGCAGTTCTTC. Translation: CASSGLAFEQFF. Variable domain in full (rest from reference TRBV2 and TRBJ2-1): EPEVTQTPSHQVTQMGQEVILRCVPISNHLYFYWYRQILGQKVEFLVSFYNNEISEKSEIFDDQFSVERPDGSNFTLKIRSTKLEDSAMYFCASSGLAFEQFFGPGTRLTVL.

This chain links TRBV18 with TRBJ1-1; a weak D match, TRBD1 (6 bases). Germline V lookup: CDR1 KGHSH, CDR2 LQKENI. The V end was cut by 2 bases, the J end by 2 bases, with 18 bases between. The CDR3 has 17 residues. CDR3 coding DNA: TGTGCCAGCTCACCAGGCGCTTCGGGGGGGGGCAACACTGAAGCTTTCTTT. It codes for CASSPGASGGGNTEAFF.

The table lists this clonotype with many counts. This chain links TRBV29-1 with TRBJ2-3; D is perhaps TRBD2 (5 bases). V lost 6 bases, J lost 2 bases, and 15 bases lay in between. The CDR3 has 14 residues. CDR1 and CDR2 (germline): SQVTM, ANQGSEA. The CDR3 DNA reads TGCAGCGTCGATATAACTAGACTCACAGATACGCAGTATTTT. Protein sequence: CSVDITRLTDTQYF.